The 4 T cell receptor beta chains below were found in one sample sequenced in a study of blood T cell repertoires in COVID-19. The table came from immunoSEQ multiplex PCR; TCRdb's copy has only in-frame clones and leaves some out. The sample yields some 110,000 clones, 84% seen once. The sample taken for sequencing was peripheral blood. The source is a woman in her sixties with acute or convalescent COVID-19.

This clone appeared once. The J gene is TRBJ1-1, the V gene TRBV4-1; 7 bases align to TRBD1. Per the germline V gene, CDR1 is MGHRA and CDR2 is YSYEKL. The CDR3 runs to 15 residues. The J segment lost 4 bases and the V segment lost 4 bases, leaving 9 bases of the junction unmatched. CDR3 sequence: CASSPGWSGGTEAFF. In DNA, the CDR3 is TGCGCCAGCAGCCCAGGCTGGTCAGGGGGCACTGAAGCTTTCTTT.

The CDR3 sequence: CASRIAGATYNEQFF. CDR3 in DNA: TGTGCCAGCAGGATAGCGGGAGCGACCTACAATGAGCAGTTCTTC. The genes are TRBV6-5 and TRBJ2-1; 9 nucleotides line up with TRBD2. The CDR3 sequence is 15 residues long. Germline values: CDR1 MNHEY, CDR2 SVGAGI. Germline trimming cut 6 bases from V and 2 bases from J; bases unmatched to any gene: 5.

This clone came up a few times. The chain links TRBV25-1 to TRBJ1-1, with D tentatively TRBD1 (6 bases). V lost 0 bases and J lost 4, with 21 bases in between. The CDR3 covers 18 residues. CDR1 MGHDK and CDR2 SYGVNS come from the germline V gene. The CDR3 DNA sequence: TGTGCCAGCAGTGAATATGATGTAAACCCAGGGGTGGGCACTGAAGCTTTCTTT. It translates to CASSEYDVNPGVGTEAFF. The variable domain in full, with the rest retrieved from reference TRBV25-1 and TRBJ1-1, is EADIYQTPRYLVIGTGKKITLECSQTMGHDKMYWYQQDPGMELHLIHYSYGVNSTEKGDLSSESTVSRIRTEHFPLTLESARPSHTSQYLCASSEYDVNPGVGTEAFFGQGTRLTVV.

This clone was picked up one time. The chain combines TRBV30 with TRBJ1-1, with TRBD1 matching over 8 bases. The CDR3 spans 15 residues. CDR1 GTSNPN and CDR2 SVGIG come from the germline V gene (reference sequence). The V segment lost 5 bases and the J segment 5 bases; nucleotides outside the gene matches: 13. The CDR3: CAWSPGGADRTEAFF. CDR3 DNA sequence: TGTGCCTGGTCCCCAGGGGGCGCGGATAGGACTGAAGCTTTCTTT.